This T cell receptor (beta chain) was found in a study of patients and donors after allogeneic stem cell transplantation (dated by TCRdb to the early 2020s). Trimming takes 6 bases off V and 1 base off J; junction bases not matched to a gene: 5. Via the germline V gene (reference sequence), CDR1 is DFQATT and CDR2 SNEGSKA. From its cysteine to its phenylalanine, the CDR3 spans 13 amino acids. CDR3 DNA only is kept here, 39 bases in frame from base 1. Only a few counts were recorded for this clonotype. Its target antigen remains unknown. There are no base qualities to consult, and no much larger clone falls within one base. Libraries were constructed by RT-PCR. The sequencing machine was a NextSeq 550. TCRdb reprocessed the public reads (quality trimming at Q25 with fastp, clone calling with MiXCR) and kept in-frame beta chains. All rows with the same CDR3 protein become a single entry with the most common DNA and genes. For this sample the table gives roughly 880,000 distinct CDR3 sequences, of which 15% to 20% were detected only once. 5% to 6.5% of the sample goes to the ten largest clones.

Sequenced: blood, either unsorted or a sorted T cell fraction (not recorded which). The chain couples TRBV20-1 to TRBJ1-1, with 7 bases aligning to TRBD1. The sequence came from a human donor who was either an allogeneic HSCT recipient or a stem cell or donor lymphocyte infusion donor (not recorded which). It is not recorded whose cells these are; they may come from a transplant donor. This receptor has the CDR3 CSAIQGRNTEAFF. At the DNA level, the sequence is TGCAGTGCCATACAGGGGAGGAACACTGAAGCTTTCTTT.